This TCR beta chain was profiled in a study of CD8 T cells in ankylosing spondylitis. General study points: Apparently characteristic of ankylosing spondylitis blood was a TCR beta motif (roughly eight highly homologous variants).

TCRdb re-called the 5' RACE reads through MiXCR, storing one row per CDR3 protein. The sample has about 450,000 distinct CDR3 sequences, 26% seen once; the top ten hold 0.75% to 0.9%. With regard to this clonotype: Its target is not known.

Germline CDR1 DFQATT, CDR2 SNEGSKA (reference sequence). The CDR3 has 13 residues. Germline trimming cut 4 bases from V and 4 bases from J; bases unmatched to any gene: 4. The sample was blood, either unsorted or a sorted T cell fraction (not recorded which). The clonotype comes from a male donor with ankylosing spondylitis. The V call is TRBV20-1, the J call TRBJ2-1, with 7 bases matching TRBD2. The CDR3 loop is CSATLGGYNEQFF. The CDR3 bases are TGCAGTGCTACACTCGGGGGGTACAATGAGCAGTTCTTC.